A selection of T cell receptor beta chains follows, all from one sample in a study of chemoradiotherapy in HPV16-positive cancers. Profiled with immunoSEQ multiplex PCR; TCRdb holds only in-frame clones, not every one. In the table there are several hundred clones, approximately 85% of which are singletons. The specimen was tumor tissue, collected from a patient who underwent chemoradiotherapy. Every receptor here comes from a human donor with HPV-associated anogenital cancer. Both conserved end residues are part of each CDR3. A row's size may be missing; if present it is once, few, many or a size class.

J gene	clone size	V gene	CDR3 protein
TRBJ2-4	few	TRBV6-1	CASSVFGDGGAKNIQYF
TRBJ1-6	-	TRBV6-5	CASTPRVYNSPLHF
TRBJ2-5	-	TRBV5-5	CASSLVGTEETQYF
TRBJ2-1	-	TRBV9	CASSVGISGGYNEQFF
TRBJ1-1	few	TRBV6-6	CASSMGPEDLTAFF
TRBJ2-6	-	TRBV5-5	CASSRQGAGGANVLTF
TRBJ1-5	-	TRBV5-5	CASSSGVGTGSGSNQPQHF
TRBJ1-3	-	TRBV18	CASSPEQSSGNTIYF
TRBJ1-1	-	TRBV19	CASKKGTEGTEAFF
TRBJ1-2	-	TRBV27	CASSQGTNTDYGYTF
TRBJ2-2	-	TRBV7-9	CASSIQGSGELFF
TRBJ1-2	-	TRBV18	CASSPLDRSNYGYTF
TRBJ1-5	-	TRBV6-6	CASSYTGGDQPQHF
TRBJ1-6	few	TRBV2	CASTADTGGSPLHF
TRBJ1-1	few	TRBV5-4	CASSWNREAEAFF
TRBJ2-3	-	TRBV7-2	CASSTTGQGAVDTQYF
TRBJ1-1	-	TRBV21-1	CASSKEERVTEAFF
TRBJ2-5	-	TRBV2	CASSSTGRSETQYF
TRBJ2-2	-	TRBV18	CASSRQTGELFF
TRBJ2-5	-	TRBV2	CASSGQGARETQYF
TRBJ1-1	-	TRBV16	CASSQLGGGQRNTEAFF
TRBJ2-1	-	TRBV29-1	CSAPIPNEQFF
TRBJ2-7	-	TRBV15	CATSSATGTGGIEQYF
TRBJ2-7	few	TRBV21-1	CASSSGTSGRGVYEQYF
TRBJ2-3	-	TRBV5-1	CASSPRAYGTDTQYF
TRBJ1-2	few	TRBV30	CAWSPIGGSGYTF
TRBJ1-5	-	TRBV6-5	CASRAPGGGNQPQHF
TRBJ2-2	-	TRBV11-3	CASSQGAGTGELFF
TRBJ2-7	-	TRBV12-5	CASGFEAGPYEQYF